The 9 T cell receptor beta chains reported below all come from one sample, sequenced in a study of shared clonotypes between healthy human individuals. Profiled with immunoSEQ multiplex PCR; TCRdb holds only in-frame clones, not every one. In the table there are approximately 2.5 million clones, over 85% of which are singletons. The specimen was naive CD4+ T cells sorted from blood. Subset: CD45RA+ positively selected. These receptors all stem from a man between 18 and 35 years old in good health.

The chain couples TRBV5-1 to TRBJ2-5; the match to TRBD1 covers 8 bases. There are 15 residues in the CDR3. Germline trimming cut 4 bases from V and 5 bases from J; bases unmatched to any gene: 10. Per the germline V gene, CDR1 is SGHRS and CDR2 is YFSETQ. CDR3 sequence reads: CASSPGGVGGETQYF. The CDR3 bases are TGCGCCAGCAGCCCAGGGGGCGTAGGAGGGGAGACCCAGTACTTC. The full variable domain, with the rest looked up from reference TRBV5-1 and TRBJ2-5, is KAGVTQTPRYLIKTRGQQVTLSCSPISGHRSVSWYQQTPGQGLQFLFEYFSETQRNKGNFPGRFSGRQFSNSRSEMNVSTLELGDSALYLCASSPGGVGGETQYFGPGTRLLVL.

This rearrangement joins TRBV10-1 to TRBJ2-5; maybe TRBD2 (7 bases). The CDR3 consists of 15 residues. Germline CDR1 is WNHNN and CDR2 is SYGVQD (reference sequence). Trimming removed 3 bases from V and 5 bases from J, with 16 bases in between. The chain's CDR3 is CASSDSGGTSETQYF. CDR3 sequence (DNA): TGCGCCAGCAGTGATTCCGGGGGGACATCGGAGACCCAGTACTTC.

Only one count was recorded for this clone. This chain connects TRBV19 to TRBJ2-7; 11 positions agree with TRBD2. The CDR3 has 16 amino acids. V was pared by 5 bases and J by 7 bases, with 13 bases of the junction left unmatched. In germline, CDR1 is LNHDA, CDR2 SQIVND (reference sequence). CDR3 amino acids: CASSESTSGTGREQYF. The DNA of the CDR3 is TGTGCCAGTAGTGAATCGACTAGCGGGACTGGTCGGGAGCAGTACTTC.

In its sample, this clone was seen once. The chain has TRBV5-4 and TRBJ2-7; a weak D match, TRBD1 (6 bases). The CDR3 is made up of 13 amino acids. Trimming removed 9 bases from V and 7 bases from J, with 20 bases in between. Germline loops: CDR1 SGHNT, CDR2 YYREEE (reference sequence). CDR3 in amino acids: CAISHRDKEEQYF. Written as DNA, the CDR3 is TGTGCCATTTCTCACAGGGATAAGGAAGAGCAGTACTTC. Drawing the rest from reference TRBV5-4 and TRBJ2-7, the complete variable domain is ETGVTQSPTHLIKTRGQQVTLRCSSQSGHNTVSWYQQALGQGPQFIFQYYREEENGRGNFPPRFSGLQFPNYSSELNVNALELDDSALYLCAISHRDKEEQYFGPGTRLTVT.

The V gene is TRBV10-3, the J gene TRBJ1-6; D is unresolved. The CDR3 length is 13 residues. The germline gives CDR1 ENHRY, CDR2 SYGVKD. V lost 8 bases to trimming and J lost 5 bases, with 10 bases between them. CDR3 in amino acids: CAIAGSDNSPLHF. DNA of the CDR3: TGTGCCATCGCAGGTTCCGATAATTCACCCCTCCACTTT.

The rearrangement links TRBV4-3 to TRBJ2-3; D remains unclear. The CDR3 is made up of 13 amino acids. Trimming pared 4 bases from V and 2 bases from J, leaving 7 bases between. Germline V lookup: CDR1 LGHNA, CDR2 YSLEER. The CDR3 coding sequence is TGCGCCAGCAGCCTGGGCCTCACAGATACGCAGTATTTT. This encodes CASSLGLTDTQYF.

The genes are TRBV2 and TRBJ2-2, with a tentative D call TRBD2 (6 bases). Looked up from germline, CDR1 is SNHLY and CDR2 is FYNNEI. The CDR3 has 14 residues. Trimming removed 3 bases at V and 2 bases at J, with 7 bases between. The CDR3 region has the DNA TGTGCCAGCAGTGAGGGACTCAACACCGGGGAGCTGTTTTTT. Its translation: CASSEGLNTGELFF.

This clone was found once. The V and J genes are TRBV19 and TRBJ1-2, with 8 nucleotides matching TRBD1. The germline V gene encodes CDR1 LNHDA and CDR2 SQIVND (reference sequence). The length of the CDR3 is 14 residues. J was trimmed by 0 bases and V by 6 bases; bases with no gene match: 3. Here the CDR3 reads CASREQGANYGYTF. The DNA of the CDR3 is TGTGCCAGTAGGGAACAGGGGGCTAACTATGGCTACACCTTC.

The chain uses TRBV19 and TRBJ1-2; 8 bases match TRBD1. Germline CDR1 LNHDA, CDR2 SQIVND (reference sequence). The ends lost 5 bases at V and 3 bases at J; junction bases unmatched: 8. This CDR3 region has 15 residues. CDR3 coding DNA: TGTGCCAGTAGTTTAGCAGGGGGCAACGACTATGGCTACACCTTC. The encoded protein is CASSLAGGNDYGYTF.